This TCR beta chain was captured in a study of identical twins. General study results and limits: The study drew conclusions from cross-sectional statistical analysis, not from following the same donors. Beta out-of-frame twin sharing showed a weaker excess. Fewer insertions were carried by abundant cord blood beta clonotypes, but none was seen in memory repertoires. Excess low generation probability was seen in twin-shared out-of-frame alpha sequences.

Of note for this clonotype: The antigen is undetermined.

V was pared by 7 bases and J by 1 base, with 13 bases between. Germline V gives CDR1 SQVTM, CDR2 ANQGSEA. The CDR3 is 13 amino acids. TCRdb used MiXCR to reprocess the 5' RACE reads, holding one entry per CDR3 protein. Here the sample spans nearly 650,000 distinct CDR3 sequences, 7.1% being singletons. These same data were also listed under a study on yellow fever vaccine responses in identical twins.

The gene calls are TRBV29-1 and TRBJ1-1; the D is unclear. Input material: PBMCs. This receptor was taken from a woman aged 18 to 35 in good health. In DNA, the CDR3 is TGCAGCGGACAAATCAAGGGGAACACTGAAGCTTTCTTT. This encodes CSGQIKGNTEAFF. Using reference TRBV29-1 and TRBJ1-1 for the parts outside the CDR3, the full variable domain is SAVISQKPSRDICQRGTSLTIQCQVDSQVTMMFWYRQQPGQSLTLIATANQGSEATYESGFVIDKFPISRPNLTFSTLTVSNMSPEDSSIYLCSGQIKGNTEAFFGQGTRLTVV.